One and the same sample provided the 27 T cell receptor beta chains below, sequenced in a study of blood T cell repertoires in COVID-19. The method was immunoSEQ multiplex PCR; TCRdb's version includes in-frame clones alone and lacks a portion of them. The sample lists 150,000 to 200,000 clones; roughly 83% were seen once. Sequences were obtained from PBMCs or T cells enriched from blood (not recorded which). The receptor set was obtained from a woman in her twenties or thirties who had recovered from COVID-19.

By its share, this clone is medium-sized. V gene TRBV30 combines with J gene TRBJ2-7; possible D gene TRBD1, 7 bases. CDR3 length: 14 amino acids. V dropped 3 bases and J dropped 7 bases, with 19 bases sitting between them. Germline loops: CDR1 GTSNPN, CDR2 SVGIG (reference sequence). The CDR3 reads CAWRTNTRGEEQYF. The CDR3 DNA reads TGTGCCTGGAGAACAAATACCAGGGGGGAAGAGCAGTACTTC.

This chain links TRBV15 with TRBJ1-2; possibly TRBD1 for D (5 bases). Germline V gene lookup returns CDR1 LNHNV and CDR2 YYDKDF (reference sequence). The CDR3 covers 13 residues. V lost 5 bases and J 4 bases, leaving 11 bases between the germline ends. The CDR3 nucleotides read TGTGCCACCAGCGCCGACAGTCTCTATGGCTACACCTTC. Encoded protein: CATSADSLYGYTF.

The rearrangement uses TRBV9 and TRBJ1-1, with a possible D match to TRBD1 (5 bases). Germline V gene data show CDR1 as SGDLS and CDR2 as YYNGEE. The V end was cut by 5 bases, the J end by 1 base, with 9 bases between. This CDR3 contains 13 residues. The DNA for the CDR3 is TGTGCCAGCAGTTGGGGCACGAACACTGAAGCTTTCTTT. It codes for CASSWGTNTEAFF.

The chain combines TRBV19 with TRBJ2-2, with 8 bases lining up with TRBD1. This CDR3 is 14 amino acids long. Germline CDR1 reads LNHDA; CDR2 reads SQIVND (reference sequence). Germline trimming cut 5 bases from V and 7 bases from J; bases unmatched to any gene: 6. The CDR3 loop is CASSLDRVVGELFF. In DNA, the CDR3 is TGTGCCAGTAGTCTGGACAGGGTTGTCGGGGAGCTGTTTTTT.

The chain joins TRBV30 to TRBJ1-1; 9 bases line up with TRBD1. There are 14 residues in the CDR3. Germline assignment: CDR1 GTSNPN and CDR2 SVGIG (reference sequence). After removal of 8 bases from V and 1 base from J, the junction contained 8 bases not matched to a gene. The DNA for the CDR3 is TGTGCCAGTAACCCGGGACAGGGGAACACTGAAGCTTTCTTT. It codes for CASNPGQGNTEAFF.

The CDR3 bases are TGTGCCAGCAGTTACATACGCGGAGGGACTTACAATGAGCAGTTCTTC. Protein: CASSYIRGGTYNEQFF. The chain is built from TRBV6-5 and TRBJ2-1, with D possibly matching TRBD2 (6 bases). Trimming stripped 2 bases from V and 4 bases from J, with 15 bases between. From germline, CDR1 is MNHEY and CDR2 SVGAGI. CDR3 length: 16 residues.

The chain recombines TRBV4-1 with TRBJ2-7, with 7 bases matching TRBD2. The germline gives CDR1 MGHRA, CDR2 YSYEKL. V shed 5 bases and J 3 bases; nucleotides not matched to a gene: 4. The CDR3 runs to 13 residues. The CDR3 bases are TGCGCCAGCAGCGACCGGGACTACTACGAGCAGTACTTC. This gives the protein CASSDRDYYEQYF.

The gene calls are TRBV19 and TRBJ1-4; 8 bases are shared with TRBD1. Germline-derived CDR1 and CDR2 are LNHDA and SQIVND (reference sequence). J was trimmed by 6 bases and V by 6 bases; bases with no gene match: 18. The CDR3 runs to 18 residues. Here the CDR3 reads CASSSPGQVGGKDEKLFF. The CDR3 DNA reads TGTGCCAGTAGCTCTCCGGGACAGGTTGGTGGCAAGGATGAAAAACTGTTTTTT.

CDR3 sequence: CATLGTGPSEYF. The CDR3 region has the DNA TGTGCCACCCTAGGGACAGGTCCCTCTGAGTACTTC. The chain recombines TRBV2 with TRBJ2-5; 8 bases map to TRBD1. The V gene's germline CDR1 is SNHLY and CDR2 FYNNEI. V shed 10 bases, J shed 12 bases, and the junction held 13 bases outside the gene matches. This CDR3 is 12 amino acids long.

This clone occurred a few times. The chain couples TRBV6-5 to TRBJ2-2; a weak D match, TRBD1 (6 bases). The germline V gene encodes CDR1 MNHEY and CDR2 SVGAGI. The CDR3 loop spans 16 amino acids. V was pared by 1 base and J by 0 bases, with 9 bases between. This CDR3 is CASSYFGQSNTGELFF. The CDR3 DNA is TGTGCCAGCAGTTACTTCGGACAGTCGAACACCGGGGAGCTGTTTTTT.

V usage is TRBV4-1 and J usage is TRBJ1-1; the D is unclear. Trimming removed 0 bases from V and 1 base from J, with 15 bases in between. The CDR3 runs 17 residues. From germline, CDR1 is MGHRA and CDR2 YSYEKL. The DNA for the CDR3 is TGCGCCAGCAGCCAAGAAGTTTTAGGAGGGTCGAACACTGAAGCTTTCTTT. This encodes CASSQEVLGGSNTEAFF.

The CDR3 nucleotides read TGTGCCAGCAGCCAAAGGGGGGACAGTCTAAACACCGGGGAGCTGTTTTTT. This translates into CASSQRGDSLNTGELFF. The chain carries TRBV14 and TRBJ2-2; TRBD1 is a possible D gene (7 bases). From germline, CDR1 is SGHDN and CDR2 FVKESK. The CDR3 is 17 residues long. V was shortened by 2 bases and J by 2 bases, with 15 bases between the two germline ends.

The CDR3 region has the DNA TGTGCCACCAGCGGGGACAGAACAACTAATGAAAAACTGTTTTTT. It is translated as CATSGDRTTNEKLFF. The chain couples TRBV15 to TRBJ1-4; 7 bases line up with TRBD1. The CDR3 spans 15 residues. Germline CDR1 and CDR2: LNHNV and YYDKDF (reference sequence). Trimming cost V 5 bases and J 0 bases; bases outside gene matches: 3.

This clone was recorded once. The rearrangement joins TRBV14 to TRBJ2-5; D might be TRBD1 (6 bases). This CDR3 contains 14 residues. Trimming removed 1 base from V and 2 bases from J, with 8 bases in between. Germline V lookup: CDR1 SGHDN, CDR2 FVKESK. For the CDR3, the DNA is TGTGCCAGCAGCCAAGCAGACAGGCAAGAGACCCAGTACTTC. It codes for CASSQADRQETQYF.

This chain joins TRBV28 and TRBJ2-7; D gene unclear. The germline V gene has CDR1 MDHEN and CDR2 SYDVKM. The CDR3 has 11 amino acids. V lost 2 bases and J 6 bases, leaving 5 bases between the germline ends. The CDR3 protein is CASSLNSEQYF. CDR3 sequence (DNA): TGTGCCAGCAGTTTAAATAGCGAGCAGTACTTC.

The rearrangement links TRBV5-1 to TRBJ2-5; TRBD1 aligns across 10 bases. Germline values: CDR1 SGHRS, CDR2 YFSETQ. The CDR3 spans 15 residues. V was clipped by 4 bases and J by 5 bases; unmatched bases: 8. The chain's CDR3 is CASSLDRGLGETQYF. Written as DNA, the CDR3 is TGCGCCAGCAGCCTGGACAGGGGGTTAGGGGAGACCCAGTACTTC.

V is TRBV11-2 and J is TRBJ2-7; possible D gene TRBD1, 5 bases. Trimming removed 5 bases at V and 9 bases at J, with 20 bases between. This CDR3 spans 14 amino acids. CDR1 and CDR2 from the germline V gene are SGHAT and FQNNGV. The CDR3 loop is CASSPITGGARQYF. In DNA form, the CDR3 reads TGTGCCAGCAGCCCCATAACCGGTGGGGCAAGGCAGTACTTC.

V is TRBV5-1 and J is TRBJ2-5; no firm D call. The CDR3 is 17 residues long. The V gene lost 0 bases and the J gene lost 0 bases, with 15 bases spanning the gap. The germline gives CDR1 SGHRS, CDR2 YFSETQ. The CDR3 coding sequence is TGCGCCAGCAGCTTGGGCCTCTTACAGTCTTACCAAGAGACCCAGTACTTC. Its protein is CASSLGLLQSYQETQYF.

V is TRBV20-1 and J is TRBJ2-3; no definite D call. Germline-derived CDR1 and CDR2 are DFQATT and SNEGSKA (reference sequence). The V end lost 3 bases, the J end lost 4 bases, and 8 bases lay between the germline ends. The CDR3 extends over 12 amino acids. CDR3 protein: CSASRQSDTQYF. CDR3 bases: TGCAGTGCTAGTAGACAATCAGATACGCAGTATTTT.

This chain joins TRBV3-1 (or the pseudogene TRBV3-2) and TRBJ2-5; D remains ambiguous. CDR1 is LGHDT and CDR2 is YNNKEL in the germline V gene (reference sequence). The CDR3 is made up of 13 amino acids. V was shortened by 0 bases and J by 5 bases, with 7 bases between the two germline ends. CDR3 sequence: CASSQDPPETQYF. CDR3 nucleotides: TGTGCCAGCAGCCAAGATCCCCCTGAGACCCAGTACTTC.

This clone was seen only once. J is TRBJ2-3 and V is TRBV27, with 12 bases fitting TRBD2. Germline V gene sequence: CDR1 MNHEY, CDR2 SMNVEV (reference sequence). This CDR3 contains 18 residues. Trimming cost V 2 bases and J 4 bases; bases outside gene matches: 10. DNA of the CDR3: TGTGCCAGCAGTTTACTAGCGGGAGGGCCAATAGCGGCAGATACGCAGTATTTT. Encoded protein: CASSLLAGGPIAADTQYF.

The chain combines TRBV28 with TRBJ2-4; 9 bases are a match to TRBD1. V gave up 2 bases and J gave up 6 bases; unmatched junction bases: 2. Germline V lookup: CDR1 MDHEN, CDR2 SYDVKM. There are 14 residues in the CDR3. The CDR3 nucleotides read TGTGCCAGCAGTTTAGTGGGACAGGGAAACATTCAGTACTTC. This gives the protein CASSLVGQGNIQYF. The full variable domain, in which reference TRBV28 and TRBJ2-4 provide the parts outside the CDR3, is DVKVTQSSRYLVKRTGEKVFLECVQDMDHENMFWYRQDPGLGLRLIYFSYDVKMKEKGDIPEGYSVSREKKERFSLILESASTNQTSMYLCASSLVGQGNIQYFGAGTRLSVL.

V is TRBV29-1 and J is TRBJ1-5; TRBD1 agrees at 8 bases. V lost 8 bases, J lost 11 bases, and 17 bases stayed unmatched. Per germline, CDR1 SQVTM and CDR2 ANQGSEA. This CDR3 has 14 amino acids. CDR3 DNA sequence: TGCAGCATCGGACAGGGAGGCGATCTTGGGGCCCAGCATTTT. Amino acid sequence: CSIGQGGDLGAQHF.

J is TRBJ2-1 and V is TRBV6-5, with TRBD2 identical over 10 bases. This CDR3 has 13 residues. V shed 6 bases, J shed 6 bases, and the junction held 2 bases outside the gene matches. Germline V gives CDR1 MNHEY, CDR2 SVGAGI. The CDR3 loop is CASSSSGSNEQFF. The DNA for the CDR3 is TGTGCCAGCAGCTCTAGCGGGAGCAATGAGCAGTTCTTC.

This rearrangement joins TRBV6-6 to TRBJ2-3, with 8 bases identical to TRBD2. Germline loops: CDR1 MNHNY, CDR2 SVGAGI (reference sequence). The V gene end was trimmed by 8 bases and the J gene end by 4 bases; junction bases not matched to a gene: 11. The CDR3 has 15 amino acids. The CDR3 DNA is TGTGCCAGCTCAACCGGGCGGGAGGAGCCAGATACGCAGTATTTT. Its protein is CASSTGREEPDTQYF.

This chain joins TRBV28 and TRBJ1-1; 7 nucleotides agree with TRBD1. From germline, CDR1 is MDHEN and CDR2 SYDVKM. This CDR3 is built from 16 residues. The ends lost 5 bases at V and 6 bases at J; junction bases unmatched: 15. The CDR3 DNA reads as TGTGCCAGCAGTAAGAGGGACAGACCCCATTTCCCTGAAGCTTTCTTT. Translation gives CASSKRDRPHFPEAFF. Based on the CDR3 plus reference TRBV28 and TRBJ1-1, the full variable domain is DVKVTQSSRYLVKRTGEKVFLECVQDMDHENMFWYRQDPGLGLRLIYFSYDVKMKEKGDIPEGYSVSREKKERFSLILESASTNQTSMYLCASSKRDRPHFPEAFFGQGTRLTVV.

This clone was seen only a few times. The CDR3 DNA is TGTGCCAGCAGCCGACGCCGGGACAACGACTATGGCTACACCTTC. Protein product: CASSRRRDNDYGYTF. This chain joins TRBV3-1 (or the pseudogene TRBV3-2) and TRBJ1-2, with a possible D match to TRBD1 (6 bases). The germline V and J ends were trimmed by 4 bases and 3 bases, with 15 bases remaining between them. Germline V gives CDR1 LGHDT, CDR2 YNNKEL (reference sequence). The CDR3 loop spans 15 amino acids.